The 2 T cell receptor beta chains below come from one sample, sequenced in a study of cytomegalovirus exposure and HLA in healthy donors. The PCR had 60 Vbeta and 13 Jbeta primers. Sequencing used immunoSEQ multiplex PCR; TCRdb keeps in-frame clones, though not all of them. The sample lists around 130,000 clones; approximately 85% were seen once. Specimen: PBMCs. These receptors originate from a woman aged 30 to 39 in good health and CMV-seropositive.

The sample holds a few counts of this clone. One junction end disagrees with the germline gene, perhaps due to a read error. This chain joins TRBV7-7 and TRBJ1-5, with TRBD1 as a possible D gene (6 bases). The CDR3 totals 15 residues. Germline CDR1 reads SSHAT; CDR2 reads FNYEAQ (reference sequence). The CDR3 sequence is CASSLGGQNNQPQHF. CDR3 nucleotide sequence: TGTGCTAGCAGCTTAGGAGGACAGAACAATCAGCCCCAGCATTTT. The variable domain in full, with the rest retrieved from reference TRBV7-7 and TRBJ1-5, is GAGVSQSPRYKVTKRGQDVTLRCDPISSHATLYWYQQALGQGPEFLTYFNYEAQPDKSGLPSDRFSAERPEGSISTLTIQRTEQRDSAMYRCASSLGGQNNQPQHFGDGTRLSIL.

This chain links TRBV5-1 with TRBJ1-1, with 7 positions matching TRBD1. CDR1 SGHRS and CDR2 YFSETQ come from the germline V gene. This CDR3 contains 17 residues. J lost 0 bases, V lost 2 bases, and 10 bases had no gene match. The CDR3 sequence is CASSLYGDSSLNTEAFF. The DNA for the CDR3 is TGCGCCAGCAGCTTATATGGGGACAGCAGCTTGAACACTGAAGCTTTCTTT.